This T cell receptor (beta chain) appears in the sequencing data of a study of cytomegalovirus exposure and HLA in healthy donors. Researchers ran the PCR with 60 Vbeta and 13 Jbeta primers. Profiled with immunoSEQ multiplex PCR; TCRdb holds only in-frame clones, not every one. The data show about 77,000 clones, roughly 75% seen once. This sequence originates from a woman in her 40s in good health and CMV-seronegative. Sequenced: PBMCs.

CDR3 sequence (DNA): TGTGCCAGCTCACCAGCCGCGGCCTACTACGAGCAGTACTTC. This gives the protein CASSPAAAYYEQYF. The chain recombines TRBV18 with TRBJ2-7; D ambiguous. The CDR3 has 14 amino acids. V was cut by 2 bases and J by 3 bases, with 11 bases left in between. The germline gives CDR1 KGHSH, CDR2 LQKENI.